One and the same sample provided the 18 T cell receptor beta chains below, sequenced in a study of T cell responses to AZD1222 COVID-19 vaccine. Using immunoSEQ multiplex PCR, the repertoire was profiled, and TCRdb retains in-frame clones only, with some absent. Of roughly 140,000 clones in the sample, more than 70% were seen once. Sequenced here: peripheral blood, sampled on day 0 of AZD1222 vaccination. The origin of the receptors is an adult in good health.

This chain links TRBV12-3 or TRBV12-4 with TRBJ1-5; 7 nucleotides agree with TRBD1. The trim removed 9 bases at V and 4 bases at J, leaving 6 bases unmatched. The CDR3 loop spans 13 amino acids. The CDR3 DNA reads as TGTGCCAGTACCGGGACAGAGAATCAGCCCCAGCATTTT. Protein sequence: CASTGTENQPQHF.

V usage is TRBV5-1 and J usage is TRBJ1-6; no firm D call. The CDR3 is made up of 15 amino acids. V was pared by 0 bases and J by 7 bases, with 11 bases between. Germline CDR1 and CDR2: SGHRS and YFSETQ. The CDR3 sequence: CASSLDRTGNSPLHF. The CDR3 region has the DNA TGCGCCAGCAGCTTGGACCGGACGGGAAATTCACCCCTCCACTTT.

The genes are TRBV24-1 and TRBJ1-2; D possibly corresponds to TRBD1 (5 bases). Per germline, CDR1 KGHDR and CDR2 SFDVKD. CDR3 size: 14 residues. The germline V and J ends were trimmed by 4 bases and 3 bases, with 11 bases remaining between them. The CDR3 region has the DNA TGTGCCACCAGTGACCCCGGGACGCACTATGGCTACACCTTC. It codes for CATSDPGTHYGYTF.

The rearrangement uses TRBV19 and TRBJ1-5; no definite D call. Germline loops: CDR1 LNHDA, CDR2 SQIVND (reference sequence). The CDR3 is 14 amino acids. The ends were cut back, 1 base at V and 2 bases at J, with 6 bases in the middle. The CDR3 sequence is CASSIVQGNQPQHF. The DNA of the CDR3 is TGTGCCAGTAGTATAGTCCAGGGCAATCAGCCCCAGCATTTT.

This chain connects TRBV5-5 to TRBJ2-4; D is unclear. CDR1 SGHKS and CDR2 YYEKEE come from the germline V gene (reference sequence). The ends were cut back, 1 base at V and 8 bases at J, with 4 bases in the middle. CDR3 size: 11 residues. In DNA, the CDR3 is TGTGCCAGCAGCTTGCGGGACATTCAGTACTTC. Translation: CASSLRDIQYF.

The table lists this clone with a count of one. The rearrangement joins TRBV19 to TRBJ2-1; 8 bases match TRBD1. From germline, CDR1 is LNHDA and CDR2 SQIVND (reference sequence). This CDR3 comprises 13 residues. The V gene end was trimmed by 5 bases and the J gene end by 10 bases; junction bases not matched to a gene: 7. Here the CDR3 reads CASSLTGVGEQFF. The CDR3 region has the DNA TGTGCCAGTAGTTTGACAGGGGTAGGAGAGCAGTTCTTC.

As DNA, the CDR3 is TGTGCCAGCAGCGATGTGGACAGGGCCCTCGAGTACTTC. Its protein product is CASSDVDRALEYF. V is TRBV28 and J is TRBJ2-7; 8 bases agree with TRBD1. CDR1 and CDR2 from the germline V gene are MDHEN and SYDVKM. CDR3 length: 13 residues. J lost 11 bases, V lost 6 bases, and 12 bases had no gene match.

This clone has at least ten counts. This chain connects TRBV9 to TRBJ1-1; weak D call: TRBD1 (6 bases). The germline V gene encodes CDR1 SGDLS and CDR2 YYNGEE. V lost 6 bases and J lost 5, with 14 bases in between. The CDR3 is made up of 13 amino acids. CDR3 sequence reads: CASTRGGPTEAFF. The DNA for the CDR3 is TGTGCCAGCACCCGAGGGGGGCCAACTGAAGCTTTCTTT.

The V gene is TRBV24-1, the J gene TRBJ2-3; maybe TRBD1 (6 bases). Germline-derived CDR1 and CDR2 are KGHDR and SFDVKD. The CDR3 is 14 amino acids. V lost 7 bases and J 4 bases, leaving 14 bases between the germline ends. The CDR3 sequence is CATSLKGDSDTQYF. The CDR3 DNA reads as TGTGCCACCAGCCTTAAGGGGGATTCAGATACGCAGTATTTT.

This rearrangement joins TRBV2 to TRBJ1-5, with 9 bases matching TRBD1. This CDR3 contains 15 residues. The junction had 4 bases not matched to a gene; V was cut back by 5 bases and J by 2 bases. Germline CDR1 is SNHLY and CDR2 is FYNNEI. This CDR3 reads CASSRTGVGNQPQHF. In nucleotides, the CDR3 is TGTGCCAGCAGTCGGACAGGGGTAGGCAATCAGCCCCAGCATTTT.

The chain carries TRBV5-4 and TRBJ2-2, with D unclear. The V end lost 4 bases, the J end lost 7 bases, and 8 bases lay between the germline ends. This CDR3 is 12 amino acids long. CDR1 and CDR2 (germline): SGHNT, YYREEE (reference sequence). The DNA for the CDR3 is TGTGCCAGCAGCCTGCCGGGCGGGGAGCTGTTTTTT. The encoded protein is CASSLPGGELFF. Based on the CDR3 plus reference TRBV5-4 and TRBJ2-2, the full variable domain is ETGVTQSPTHLIKTRGQQVTLRCSSQSGHNTVSWYQQALGQGPQFIFQYYREEENGRGNFPPRFSGLQFPNYSSELNVNALELDDSALYLCASSLPGGELFFGEGSRLTVL.

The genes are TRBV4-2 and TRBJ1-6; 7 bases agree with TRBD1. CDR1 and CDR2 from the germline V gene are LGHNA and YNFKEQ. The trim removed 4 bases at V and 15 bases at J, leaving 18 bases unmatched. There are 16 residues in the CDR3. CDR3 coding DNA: TGTGCCAGCAGCCTCCACACCGGGACAGTCCCTGCAGACCTCCACTTT. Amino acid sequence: CASSLHTGTVPADLHF.

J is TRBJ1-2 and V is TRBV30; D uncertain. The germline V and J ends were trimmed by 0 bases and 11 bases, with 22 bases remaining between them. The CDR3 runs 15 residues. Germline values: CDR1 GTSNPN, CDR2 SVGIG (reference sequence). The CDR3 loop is CAWSVRRDSSAWYTF. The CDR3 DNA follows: TGTGCCTGGAGTGTACGTAGAGATTCTTCTGCTTGGTACACCTTC.

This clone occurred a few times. This CDR3 is CASSPDTNGEQYF. CDR3 coding DNA: TGCGCCAGCAGCCCAGACACTAATGGGGAGCAGTACTTC. The chain employs TRBV4-3 and TRBJ2-7, with D unclear. This CDR3 comprises 13 residues. The germline V and J ends were trimmed by 4 bases and 7 bases, with 14 bases remaining between them. Germline V lookup: CDR1 LGHNA, CDR2 YSLEER.

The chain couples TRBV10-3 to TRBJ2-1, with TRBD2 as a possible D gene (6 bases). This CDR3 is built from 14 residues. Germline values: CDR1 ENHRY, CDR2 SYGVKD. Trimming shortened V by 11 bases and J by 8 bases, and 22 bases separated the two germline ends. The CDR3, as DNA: TGTGCCGCTTCTAGGGACTCACTGGTTTATGAGCAGTTCTTC. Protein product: CAASRDSLVYEQFF.

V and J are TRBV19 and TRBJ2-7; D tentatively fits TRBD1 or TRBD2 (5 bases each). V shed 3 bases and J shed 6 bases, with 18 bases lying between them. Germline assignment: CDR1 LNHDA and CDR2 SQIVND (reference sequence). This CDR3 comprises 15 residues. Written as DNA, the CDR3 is TGTGCCAGTAGTATCCTGGCCGGGACCAACGGCGAGCAGTACTTC. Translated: CASSILAGTNGEQYF.

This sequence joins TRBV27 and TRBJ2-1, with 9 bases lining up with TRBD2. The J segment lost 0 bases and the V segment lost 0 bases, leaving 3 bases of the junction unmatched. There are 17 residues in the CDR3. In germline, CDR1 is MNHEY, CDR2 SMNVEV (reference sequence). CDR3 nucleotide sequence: TGTGCCAGCAGTTTATCGGGCGGGAGGGCCTCCTACAATGAGCAGTTCTTC. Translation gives CASSLSGGRASYNEQFF.

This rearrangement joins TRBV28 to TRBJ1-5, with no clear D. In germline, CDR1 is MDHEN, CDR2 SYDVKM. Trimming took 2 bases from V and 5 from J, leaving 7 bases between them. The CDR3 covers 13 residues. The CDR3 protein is CASSLVLDQPQHF. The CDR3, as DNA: TGTGCCAGCAGTTTAGTTCTCGATCAGCCCCAGCATTTT.